The 15 T cell receptor beta chains below come from one sample, sequenced in a study of blood T cell repertoires in COVID-19. TCRdb's copy holds only in-frame clones and misses some; the assay was immunoSEQ multiplex PCR. The sample lists 150,000 to 160,000 clones; about 80% were seen once. Sequenced material: peripheral blood. Receptors were obtained from a man between 60 and 75 years old with acute or convalescent COVID-19.

The CDR3 DNA reads as TGTGCCAGCAGCCTCGCCAGGGATGTGGAGACCCAGTACTTC. Translating gives CASSLARDVETQYF. The rearrangement uses TRBV7-8 and TRBJ2-5; possibly TRBD1 for D (5 bases). Germline assignment: CDR1 SGHVS and CDR2 FQNEAQ. V dropped 5 bases and J dropped 5 bases, with 15 bases sitting between them. This CDR3 has 14 residues.

The table lists this clone with a few counts. The CDR3 protein is CASNQGGKGPYEQYF. The CDR3 DNA follows: TGCGCCAGCAATCAGGGCGGCAAAGGGCCCTACGAGCAGTACTTC. The chain recombines TRBV5-1 with TRBJ2-7; D is possibly TRBD1 (5 bases). CDR3 size: 15 residues. V lost 6 bases and J 2 bases, leaving 18 bases between the germline ends. The V gene's germline CDR1 is SGHRS and CDR2 YFSETQ.

This chain joins TRBV4-1 and TRBJ2-5, with TRBD2 matching over 15 bases. V shed 0 bases, J shed 2 bases, and the junction held 10 bases outside the gene matches. CDR1 and CDR2 from the germline V gene are MGHRA and YSYEKL. This CDR3 region has 20 residues. The CDR3 protein is CASSQEEGLAGGPAQETQYF. Here the CDR3 DNA reads TGCGCCAGCAGCCAAGAGGAGGGACTAGCGGGGGGCCCCGCGCAAGAGACCCAGTACTTC.

The gene calls are TRBV24-1 and TRBJ2-7; TRBD1 matches 8 bases. Germline V gene sequence: CDR1 KGHDR, CDR2 SFDVKD. The CDR3 runs to 17 residues. V gave up 0 bases and J gave up 3 bases; unmatched junction bases: 9. The CDR3 coding sequence is TGTGCCACCAGTGATTTGCCCCCGGGACAGGTTGTCTACGAGCAGTACTTC. This sequence encodes CATSDLPPGQVVYEQYF.

This chain connects TRBV24-1 to TRBJ2-6, with TRBD1 matching over 7 bases. The length of the CDR3 is 17 residues. Germline-derived CDR1 and CDR2 are KGHDR and SFDVKD. V dropped 5 bases and J dropped 4; count of bases not matched to a gene: 10. The chain's CDR3 is CATSGFETGPGANVLTF. CDR3 in DNA: TGTGCCACCAGTGGTTTTGAGACAGGGCCCGGGGCCAACGTCCTGACTTTC.

The CDR3 DNA reads as TGTGCCAGTAGCCAGGGGCCGTCCTACGAGCAGTACTTC. It yields the protein CASSQGPSYEQYF. The chain links TRBV19 to TRBJ2-7, with TRBD1 as a possible D gene (6 bases). Germline V gene lookup returns CDR1 LNHDA and CDR2 SQIVND (reference sequence). This CDR3 comprises 13 residues. Trimming cost V 6 bases and J 1 base, with 10 bases left between them. Filled out from reference TRBV19 and TRBJ2-7, the complete variable domain reads DGGITQSPKYLFRKEGQNVTLSCEQNLNHDAMYWYRQDPGQGLRLIYYSQIVNDFQKGDIAEGYSVSREKKESFPLTVTSAQKNPTAFYLCASSQGPSYEQYFGPGTRLTVT.

The J gene is TRBJ1-2, the V gene TRBV12-3 or TRBV12-4; possible D gene TRBD1, 5 bases. This CDR3 has 12 residues. V was clipped by 2 bases and J by 5 bases, with 6 bases between them. CDR3 sequence: CASSLQGYGYTF. CDR3 DNA: TGTGCCAGCAGTTTACAGGGTTATGGCTACACCTTC.

The gene calls are TRBV5-1 and TRBJ2-7; 7 bases map to TRBD1. This CDR3 region has 15 residues. The germline V gene encodes CDR1 SGHRS and CDR2 YFSETQ. The V gene end was trimmed by 2 bases and the J gene end by 5 bases; junction bases not matched to a gene: 10. DNA for the CDR3: TGCGCCAGCAGCTTTAGGGACAGTGTCCTCCACGAGCAGTACTTC. It encodes CASSFRDSVLHEQYF.

Only one count was recorded for this clone. The chain carries TRBV7-3 and TRBJ2-1; 11 nucleotides match TRBD2. Per germline, CDR1 SGHTA and CDR2 FQGTGA. This CDR3 is built from 15 residues. With V trimmed by 5 bases and J by 13 bases, 13 bases remained unmatched. DNA for the CDR3: TGTGCCAGCAGCCCATCATTGACTAGCGGGGCCCGCCAGTTCTTC. This encodes CASSPSLTSGARQFF.

This chain joins TRBV10-3 and TRBJ1-5; D may be TRBD1 (6 bases). Trimming left V 4 bases short and J 1 base short, with 11 bases between. Germline assignment: CDR1 ENHRY and CDR2 SYGVKD. The CDR3 runs to 15 residues. The CDR3 here is CAISAGGESNQPQHF. The CDR3 nucleotides are TGTGCCATCAGTGCTGGGGGCGAGAGCAATCAGCCCCAGCATTTT.

CDR3 sequence: CASSRTGFNEKLFF. Here the CDR3 DNA reads TGCGCCAGCAGCCGGACAGGATTTAATGAAAAACTGTTTTTT. This sequence joins TRBV4-1 and TRBJ1-4; 7 bases agree with TRBD1. Germline CDR1 MGHRA, CDR2 YSYEKL. The CDR3 extends over 14 amino acids. V shed 4 bases and J 4 bases; nucleotides not matched to a gene: 3.

This clone was seen only a few times. This sequence joins TRBV14 and TRBJ2-6, with D possibly being TRBD2 (5 bases). V lost 1 base to trimming and J lost 4 bases, with 11 bases between them. Germline CDR1 SGHDN, CDR2 FVKESK. The CDR3 extends over 16 amino acids. The CDR3 DNA reads TGTGCCAGCAGCCAAGCAGACTACTGGGGGGCCAACGTCCTGACTTTC. Its translation: CASSQADYWGANVLTF.

The table lists this clone with a count of one. This chain links TRBV30 with TRBJ2-3, with D maybe TRBD1 (6 bases). The CDR3 has 15 amino acids. CDR1 and CDR2 (germline): GTSNPN, SVGIG (reference sequence). V was clipped by 0 bases and J by 2 bases, with 12 bases between them. The CDR3 region is CAWSVGGQTTDTQYF. DNA of the CDR3: TGTGCCTGGAGTGTGGGCGGACAGACCACAGATACGCAGTATTTT.

This clone appeared once. J is TRBJ1-1 and V is TRBV4-2, with D maybe TRBD1 (6 bases). The CDR3 totals 15 residues. With 4 bases removed from V and 1 base from J, the gap between germline ends came to 13 bases. The germline V gene encodes CDR1 LGHNA and CDR2 YNFKEQ. CDR3 region: CASSREQGRNTEAFF. The CDR3 DNA reads TGTGCCAGCAGCCGCGAACAGGGAAGGAACACTGAAGCTTTCTTT.

This sequence joins TRBV18 and TRBJ2-3; 8 nucleotides line up with TRBD2. With V trimmed by 0 bases and J by 2 bases, 13 bases remained unmatched. The CDR3 has 19 amino acids. The germline V gene encodes CDR1 KGHSH and CDR2 LQKENI. CDR3 amino acids: CASSPPNRLARPTTDTQYF. The CDR3 DNA reads TGTGCCAGCTCACCACCGAACCGACTAGCGCGACCGACCACAGATACGCAGTATTTT.